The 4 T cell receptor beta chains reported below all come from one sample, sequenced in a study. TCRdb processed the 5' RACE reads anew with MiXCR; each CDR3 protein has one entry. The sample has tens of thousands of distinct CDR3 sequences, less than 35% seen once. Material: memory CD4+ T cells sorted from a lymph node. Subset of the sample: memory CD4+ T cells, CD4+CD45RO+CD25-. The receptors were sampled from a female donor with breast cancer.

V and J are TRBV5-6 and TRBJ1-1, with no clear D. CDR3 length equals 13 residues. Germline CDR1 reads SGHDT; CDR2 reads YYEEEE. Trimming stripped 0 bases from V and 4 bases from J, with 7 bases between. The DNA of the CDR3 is TGTGCCAGCAGCTTGGATTGGTCCACTGAAGCTTTCTTT. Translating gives CASSLDWSTEAFF.

As DNA, the CDR3 is TGTGCCAGCAGTTATACGTTTACTAGGACCAGCACAGATACGCAGTATTTT. Residues: CASSYTFTRTSTDTQYF. The gene calls are TRBV6-5 and TRBJ2-3; weak D call: TRBD2 (5 bases). In germline, CDR1 is MNHEY, CDR2 SVGAGI. Trimming shortened V by 3 bases and J by 0 bases, and 16 bases separated the two germline ends. The CDR3 covers 17 residues.

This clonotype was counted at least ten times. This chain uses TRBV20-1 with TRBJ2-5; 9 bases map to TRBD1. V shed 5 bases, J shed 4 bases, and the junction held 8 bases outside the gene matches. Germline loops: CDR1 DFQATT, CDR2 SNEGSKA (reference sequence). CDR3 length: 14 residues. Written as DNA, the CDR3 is TGCAGTGCTCCGGACAGGGGTGCGGGAGAGACCCAGTACTTC. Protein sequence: CSAPDRGAGETQYF.

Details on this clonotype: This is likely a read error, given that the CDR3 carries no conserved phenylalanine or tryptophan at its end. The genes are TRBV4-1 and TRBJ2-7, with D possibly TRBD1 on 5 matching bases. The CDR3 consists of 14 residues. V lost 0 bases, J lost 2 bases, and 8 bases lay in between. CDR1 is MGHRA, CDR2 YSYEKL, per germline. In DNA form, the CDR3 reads TGCGCCAGCAGCCAAGATACAGGACCCTACGAGCAGTACCTC. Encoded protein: CASSQDTGPYEQYL.